The 22 T cell receptor beta chains listed next were all sequenced from one sample in a study of cytomegalovirus exposure and HLA in healthy donors. Sequencing used immunoSEQ multiplex PCR; TCRdb keeps in-frame clones, though not all of them. The sample shows fewer than 120,000 clones, around 89% of them seen only once. The sample comprised PBMCs. These receptors originate from a woman under 40 in good health and CMV-seropositive.

V and J are TRBV5-4 and TRBJ2-7; the D is unclear. CDR3 length: 12 amino acids. With 3 bases removed from V and 1 base from J, the gap between germline ends came to 5 bases. In germline, CDR1 is SGHNT, CDR2 YYREEE (reference sequence). The CDR3 spells CASSYNSYEQYF. In DNA form, the CDR3 reads TGTGCCAGCAGCTACAATTCCTACGAGCAGTACTTC. Complete variable domain (other parts from reference TRBV5-4 and TRBJ2-7): ETGVTQSPTHLIKTRGQQVTLRCSSQSGHNTVSWYQQALGQGPQFIFQYYREEENGRGNFPPRFSGLQFPNYSSELNVNALELDDSALYLCASSYNSYEQYFGPGTRLTVT.

The chain couples TRBV7-9 to TRBJ1-5, with D perhaps TRBD1 (6 bases). The CDR3 spans 14 residues. V was cut by 4 bases and J by 7 bases, with 14 bases left in between. The germline V gene encodes CDR1 SEHNR and CDR2 FQNEAQ (reference sequence). The CDR3 nucleotides are TGTGCCAGCAGCTCCGGGACAAACGGGCAGCCCCAGCATTTT. This encodes CASSSGTNGQPQHF.

The chain joins TRBV28 to TRBJ1-5; D may be TRBD1 (5 bases). Germline CDR1 reads MDHEN; CDR2 reads SYDVKM. CDR3 length: 13 amino acids. The V gene lost 5 bases and the J gene lost 9 bases, with 14 bases spanning the gap. This chain's CDR3 is CASSPGLLVPQHF. The DNA of the CDR3 is TGTGCCAGCAGTCCGGGACTTTTAGTGCCCCAGCATTTT.

This clone has only a few counts. CDR3 amino acids: CASSLGSANEQYF. The DNA for the CDR3 is TGTGCCAGCAGTTTGGGCTCCGCCAACGAGCAGTACTTC. J is TRBJ2-7 and V is TRBV27; unclear D gene. This CDR3 is built from 13 residues. Germline assignment: CDR1 MNHEY and CDR2 SMNVEV (reference sequence). The V gene lost 3 bases and the J gene lost 5 bases, with 11 bases spanning the gap.

The CDR3 DNA reads as TGCGCCAGCAGCCAATTTGGGCACAGAGCCTACGAGCAGTACTTC. Amino acids: CASSQFGHRAYEQYF. The chain couples TRBV4-3 to TRBJ2-7; D unresolved. Trimming pared 2 bases from V and 2 bases from J, leaving 13 bases between. Germline values: CDR1 LGHNA, CDR2 YSLEER. This CDR3 has 15 amino acids.

This clone was picked up a small number of times. The chain combines TRBV6-6 with TRBJ2-7; 9 nucleotides agree with TRBD1. Germline V gene sequence: CDR1 MNHNY, CDR2 SVGAGI (reference sequence). The length of the CDR3 is 13 residues. V dropped 2 bases and J dropped 7; count of bases not matched to a gene: 3. DNA for the CDR3: TGTGCCAGCAGTTACACGGACAGGGGAGAGCAGTACTTC. This gives the protein CASSYTDRGEQYF.

This CDR3 is CASSLRDSKQPQHF. DNA for the CDR3: TGTGCCAGCAGTTTAAGGGACAGTAAACAGCCCCAGCATTTT. The V call is TRBV27, the J call TRBJ1-5; 7 bases are shared with TRBD1. V was pared by 2 bases and J by 7 bases, with 5 bases of the junction left unmatched. Looked up from germline, CDR1 is MNHEY and CDR2 is SMNVEV (reference sequence). CDR3 length: 14 residues.

This sequence joins TRBV7-2 and TRBJ2-3; perhaps TRBD1 as D (6 bases). The ends were cut back, 1 base at V and 1 base at J, with 6 bases in the middle. CDR1 is SGHTA and CDR2 is FQGNSA in the germline V gene. This CDR3 is 14 amino acids long. CDR3 DNA sequence: TGTGCCAGCAGCTTAGACAGGGGCACAGATACGCAGTATTTT. Translation: CASSLDRGTDTQYF.

This clone was detected only once. This chain links TRBV9 with TRBJ1-1, with D hard to call. The CDR3 spans 15 residues. V was shortened by 0 bases and J by 3 bases, with 12 bases between the two germline ends. Germline V gene sequence: CDR1 SGDLS, CDR2 YYNGEE. DNA of the CDR3: TGTGCCAGCAGCGTAGACCACGCTAGCGACACTGAAGCTTTCTTT. Translated, it gives CASSVDHASDTEAFF.

The rearrangement joins TRBV15 to TRBJ2-1; 7 nucleotides line up with TRBD2. Per the germline V gene, CDR1 is LNHNV and CDR2 is YYDKDF (reference sequence). Trimming at V came to 1 base and at J to 7 bases, leaving 7 bases not matched to a gene. This CDR3 spans 15 amino acids. CDR3 loop: CATSRAGTKGNEQFF. CDR3 nucleotide sequence: TGTGCCACCAGCAGAGCCGGGACTAAAGGTAATGAGCAGTTCTTC.

The chain employs TRBV4-1 and TRBJ1-3; TRBD1 might be the D (5 bases). Trimming removed 3 bases from V and 0 bases from J, with 9 bases in between. This CDR3 comprises 15 residues. Germline CDR1 and CDR2: MGHRA and YSYEKL. The CDR3 DNA is TGCGCCAGCAGCCATATAGGGGTCTCTGGAAACACCATATATTTT. Translation gives CASSHIGVSGNTIYF.

The chain employs TRBV5-6 and TRBJ2-7; D perhaps matches TRBD2 (5 bases). Trimming removed 2 bases at V and 0 bases at J, with 15 bases between. Germline V gene lookup returns CDR1 SGHDT and CDR2 YYEEEE. The CDR3 is 16 amino acids. CDR3 in amino acids: CASSFSSPGSSYEQYF. The CDR3 region has the DNA TGTGCCAGCAGCTTTTCCTCCCCGGGAAGCTCCTACGAGCAGTACTTC.

This clone is a singleton in its sample. The V call is TRBV4-2, the J call TRBJ2-1; 7 bases line up with TRBD1. Germline V gene sequence: CDR1 LGHNA, CDR2 YNFKEQ. CDR3 length equals 17 residues. V lost 2 bases, J lost 8 bases, and 15 bases stayed unmatched. CDR3 amino acids: CASSQTFDRDGVHEQFF. CDR3 in DNA: TGTGCCAGCAGCCAAACATTCGACAGGGACGGGGTCCATGAGCAGTTCTTC.

The chain links TRBV2 to TRBJ1-5; 7 bases agree with TRBD1. CDR1 SNHLY and CDR2 FYNNEI come from the germline V gene. There are 14 residues in the CDR3. The V and J ends lost 1 base and 4 bases, in that order; junction bases with no gene match: 1. CDR3 DNA: TGTGCCAGCAGTGAAGGCAGGGGGAATCAGCCCCAGCATTTT. Translating gives CASSEGRGNQPQHF.

The V call is TRBV5-1, the J call TRBJ2-5; D perhaps matches TRBD2 (6 bases). The CDR3 consists of 14 residues. Germline V lookup: CDR1 SGHRS, CDR2 YFSETQ. V gave up 6 bases and J gave up 1 base, with 13 bases separating them. The chain's CDR3 is CASMRSGAQETQYF. The CDR3 region has the DNA TGCGCCAGCATGAGATCGGGAGCCCAAGAGACCCAGTACTTC. Full variable domain (outside the CDR3, taken from reference TRBV5-1 and TRBJ2-5): KAGVTQTPRYLIKTRGQQVTLSCSPISGHRSVSWYQQTPGQGLQFLFEYFSETQRNKGNFPGRFSGRQFSNSRSEMNVSTLELGDSALYLCASMRSGAQETQYFGPGTRLLVL.

The CDR3 protein is CASSAKAGGRYEQFF. The CDR3 nucleotides read TGTGCCAGCAGCGCAAAAGCGGGGGGGCGGTATGAGCAGTTCTTC. This sequence joins TRBV13 and TRBJ2-1; TRBD2 matches at 10 bases. V lost 5 bases, J lost 8 bases, and 9 bases stayed unmatched. Germline assignment: CDR1 PRHDT and CDR2 FYEKMQ (reference sequence). This CDR3 has 15 residues.

CDR3 sequence (DNA): TGTGCCAGCAGAAAAACCCCCCTCGACAGGGGTAACACTGAAGCTTTCTTT. Protein: CASRKTPLDRGNTEAFF. The chain couples TRBV7-6 to TRBJ1-1; 8 bases align to TRBD1. V trimming: 6 bases; J trimming: 2 bases; junction bases outside the gene matches: 14. CDR3 size: 17 residues. CDR1 is SGHVS, CDR2 FNYEAQ, per germline.

J is TRBJ2-7 and V is TRBV15; 8 bases agree with TRBD2. There are 16 residues in the CDR3. CDR1 and CDR2 (germline): LNHNV, YYDKDF (reference sequence). Germline trimming cut 1 base from V and 0 bases from J; bases unmatched to any gene: 5. The CDR3 DNA reads as TGTGCCACCAGCAGAGCTAGCGGGTTCGACTCCTACGAGCAGTACTTC. The encoded protein is CATSRASGFDSYEQYF. Looking up the rest from reference TRBV15 and TRBJ2-7 gives the full variable domain: DAMVIQNPRYQVTQFGKPVTLSCSQTLNHNVMYWYQQKSSQAPKLLFHYYDKDFNNEADTPDNFQSRRPNTSFCFLDIRSPGLGDTAMYLCATSRASGFDSYEQYFGPGTRLTVT.

The gene calls are TRBV27 and TRBJ2-2; possible D gene TRBD1, 5 bases. Looked up from germline, CDR1 is MNHEY and CDR2 is SMNVEV (reference sequence). CDR3 size: 14 residues. With 2 bases removed from V and 4 bases from J, the gap between germline ends came to 8 bases. DNA of the CDR3: TGTGCCAGCAGTTTAAGACAGTTCACCGGGGAGCTGTTTTTT. It encodes CASSLRQFTGELFF.

The rearrangement uses TRBV5-1 and TRBJ1-3; no clear D gene. Germline values: CDR1 SGHRS, CDR2 YFSETQ. The CDR3 totals 17 residues. V shed 0 bases and J shed 0 bases, with 13 bases lying between them. The CDR3 bases are TGCGCCAGCAGCTTGGACCCGGGGAAGAGCTCTGGAAACACCATATATTTT. It specifies CASSLDPGKSSGNTIYF.

The J gene is TRBJ2-1, the V gene TRBV5-1; tentatively, D is TRBD1 (5 bases). The CDR3 covers 16 residues. Germline values: CDR1 SGHRS, CDR2 YFSETQ. V shed 3 bases and J shed 0 bases, with 13 bases lying between them. The CDR3 region has the DNA TGCGCCAGCAGCTCCTCAGGGTGGGGCTCCTACAATGAGCAGTTCTTC. Protein sequence: CASSSSGWGSYNEQFF.

The rearrangement joins TRBV6-5 to TRBJ1-3, with D uncertain. The CDR3 is 15 amino acids. The germline V and J ends were trimmed by 6 bases and 0 bases, with 12 bases remaining between them. Germline CDR1 MNHEY, CDR2 SVGAGI. The CDR3 region has the DNA TGTGCCAGCAGCCCCACTGGGAGCTCTGGAAACACCATATATTTT. It yields the protein CASSPTGSSGNTIYF.